The TCR beta chain under discussion was sequenced for a study of graft-versus-host responses after intestinal transplantation. Study information: Each transplant was multivisceral, liver-intestinal, or isolated intestinal. Regarding the study as a whole: With peak circulating GvH clone levels came an association with early post-transplant HvG declines.

Sequencing used immunoSEQ multiplex PCR; TCRdb keeps in-frame clones, though not all of them. The sample lists fewer than 90,000 clones; over 90% were seen once. As concerns this clone: What it recognizes is unknown.

V lost 0 bases and J lost 0, with 9 bases in between. CDR3 size: 15 residues. CDR1 is SGHTA, CDR2 FQGNSA, per germline. This chain joins TRBV7-2 and TRBJ2-7, with D perhaps TRBD1 or TRBD2 (5 bases each). The sequencing here drew on unstimulated CD4+ T cells sorted from spleen or lymph node cells, taken before transplant. This receptor was identified in a human donor who was the organ donor for an intestinal transplant. The CDR3 loop reads CASSLAPGSSYEQYF. Here the CDR3 DNA reads TGTGCCAGCAGCTTAGCGCCAGGGAGCTCCTACGAGCAGTACTTC.